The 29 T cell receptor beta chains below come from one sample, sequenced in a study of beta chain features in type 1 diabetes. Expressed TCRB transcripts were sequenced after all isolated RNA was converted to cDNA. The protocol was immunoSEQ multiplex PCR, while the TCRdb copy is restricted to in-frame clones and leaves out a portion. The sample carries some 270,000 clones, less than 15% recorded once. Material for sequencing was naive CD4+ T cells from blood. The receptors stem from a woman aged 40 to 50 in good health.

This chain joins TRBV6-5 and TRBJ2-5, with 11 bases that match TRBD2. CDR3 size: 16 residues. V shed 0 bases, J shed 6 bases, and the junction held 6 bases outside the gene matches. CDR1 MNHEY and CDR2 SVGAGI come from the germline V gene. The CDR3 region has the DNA TGTGCCAGCAGTTACTCCGTACTAGCGGGGGATCAGACCCAGTACTTC. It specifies CASSYSVLAGDQTQYF.

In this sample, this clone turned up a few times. The CDR3 DNA follows: TGTGCCAGCTCACCGAGGACAGGGAACCAAGAGACCCAGTACTTC. This sequence encodes CASSPRTGNQETQYF. The chain uses TRBV18 and TRBJ2-5; 8 nucleotides agree with TRBD1. From germline, CDR1 is KGHSH and CDR2 LQKENI. This CDR3 comprises 15 residues. The V and J ends lost 3 bases and 0 bases, in that order; junction bases with no gene match: 3.

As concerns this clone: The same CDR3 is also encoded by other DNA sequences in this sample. Here the CDR3 DNA reads TGCGCCAGCAGCTTGGCCGGGGAGACCCAGTACTTC. Protein: CASSLAGETQYF. The rearrangement joins TRBV5-1 to TRBJ2-5, with D uncertain. The V gene lost 0 bases and the J gene lost 5 bases, with 5 bases spanning the gap. The germline CDR1 and CDR2 sequences are SGHRS and YFSETQ. The CDR3 is 12 residues long.

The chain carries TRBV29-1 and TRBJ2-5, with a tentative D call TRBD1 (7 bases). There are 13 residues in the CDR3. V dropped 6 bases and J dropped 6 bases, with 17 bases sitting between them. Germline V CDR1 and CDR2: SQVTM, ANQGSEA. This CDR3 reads CSVAQGRIQTQYF. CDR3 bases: TGCAGCGTCGCACAGGGGAGGATACAGACCCAGTACTTC.

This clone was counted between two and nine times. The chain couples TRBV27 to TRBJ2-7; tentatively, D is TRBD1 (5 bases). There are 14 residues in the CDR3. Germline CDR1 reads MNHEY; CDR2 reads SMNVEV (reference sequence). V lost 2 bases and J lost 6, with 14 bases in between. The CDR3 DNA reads TGTGCCAGCAGTTTAAAGGGGTTTGCGATCGAGCAGTACTTC. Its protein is CASSLKGFAIEQYF.

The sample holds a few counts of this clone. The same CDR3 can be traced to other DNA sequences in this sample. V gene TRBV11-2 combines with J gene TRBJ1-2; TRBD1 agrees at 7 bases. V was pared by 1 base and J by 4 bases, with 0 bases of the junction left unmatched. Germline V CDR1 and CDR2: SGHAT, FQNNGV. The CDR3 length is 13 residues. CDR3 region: CASSLGQGYGYTF. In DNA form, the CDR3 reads TGTGCCAGCAGCTTAGGACAGGGCTATGGCTACACCTTC.

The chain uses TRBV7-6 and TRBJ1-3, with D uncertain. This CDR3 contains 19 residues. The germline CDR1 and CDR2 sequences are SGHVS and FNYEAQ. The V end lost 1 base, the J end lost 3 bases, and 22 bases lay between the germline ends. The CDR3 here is CASSLGGLRGFGIGNTIYF. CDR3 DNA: TGTGCCAGCAGCTTAGGAGGGCTCCGGGGTTTTGGTATTGGAAACACCATATATTTT.

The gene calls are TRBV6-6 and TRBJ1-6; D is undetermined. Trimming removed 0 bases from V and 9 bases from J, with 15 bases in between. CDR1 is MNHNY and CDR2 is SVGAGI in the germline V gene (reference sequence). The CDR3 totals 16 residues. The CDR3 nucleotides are TGTGCCAGCAGTTACTCGTCCGCCGCCATGAGTTCACCCCTCCACTTT. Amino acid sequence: CASSYSSAAMSSPLHF.

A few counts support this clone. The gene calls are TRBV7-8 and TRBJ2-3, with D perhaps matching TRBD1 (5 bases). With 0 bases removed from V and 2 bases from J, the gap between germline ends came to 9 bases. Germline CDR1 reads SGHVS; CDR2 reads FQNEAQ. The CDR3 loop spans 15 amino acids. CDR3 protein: CASSLALTDTDTQYF. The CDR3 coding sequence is TGTGCCAGCAGCTTAGCGTTGACAGACACAGATACGCAGTATTTT.

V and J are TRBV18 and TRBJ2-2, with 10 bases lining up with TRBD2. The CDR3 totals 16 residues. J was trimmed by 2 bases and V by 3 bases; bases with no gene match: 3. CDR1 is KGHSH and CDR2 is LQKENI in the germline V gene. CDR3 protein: CASSPGLAVNTGELFF. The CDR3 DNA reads TGTGCCAGCTCACCCGGACTAGCGGTTAACACCGGGGAGCTGTTTTTT.

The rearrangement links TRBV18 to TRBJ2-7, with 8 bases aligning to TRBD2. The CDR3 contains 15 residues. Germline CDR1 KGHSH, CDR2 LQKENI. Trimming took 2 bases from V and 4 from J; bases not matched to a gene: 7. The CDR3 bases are TGTGCCAGCTCACCAGCGGGGGGCGTCACGTACGAGCAGTACTTC. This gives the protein CASSPAGGVTYEQYF.

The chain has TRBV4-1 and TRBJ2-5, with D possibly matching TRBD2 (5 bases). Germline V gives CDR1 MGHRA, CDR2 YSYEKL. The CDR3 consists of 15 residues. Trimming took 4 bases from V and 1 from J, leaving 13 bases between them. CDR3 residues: CASSPNPGFQETQYF. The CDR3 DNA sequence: TGCGCCAGCAGCCCAAATCCGGGGTTCCAAGAGACCCAGTACTTC.

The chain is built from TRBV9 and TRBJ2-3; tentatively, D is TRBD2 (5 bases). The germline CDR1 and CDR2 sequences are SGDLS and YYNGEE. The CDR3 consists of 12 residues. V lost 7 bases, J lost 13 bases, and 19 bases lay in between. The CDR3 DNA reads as TGTGCCAGCCGCGAAGATGGCGGGCGGGAGTATTTT. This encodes CASREDGGREYF. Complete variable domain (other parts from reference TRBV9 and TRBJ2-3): DSGVTQTPKHLITATGQRVTLRCSPRSGDLSVYWYQQSLDQGLQFLIQYYNGEERAKGNILERFSAQQFPDLHSELNLSSLELGDSALYFCASREDGGREYFGPGTRLTVL.

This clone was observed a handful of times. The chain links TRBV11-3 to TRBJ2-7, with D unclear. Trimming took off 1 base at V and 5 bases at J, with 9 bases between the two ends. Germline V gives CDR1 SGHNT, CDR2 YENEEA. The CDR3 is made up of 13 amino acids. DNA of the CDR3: TGTGCCAGCAGCTTAGCAGTTGAAAACGAGCAGTACTTC. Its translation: CASSLAVENEQYF.

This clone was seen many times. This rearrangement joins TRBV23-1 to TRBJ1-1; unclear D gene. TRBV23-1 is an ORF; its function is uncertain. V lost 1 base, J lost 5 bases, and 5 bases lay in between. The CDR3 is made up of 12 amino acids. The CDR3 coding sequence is TGCGCCAGCAGTCAATTCCTGACTGAAGCTTTCTTT. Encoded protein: CASSQFLTEAFF.

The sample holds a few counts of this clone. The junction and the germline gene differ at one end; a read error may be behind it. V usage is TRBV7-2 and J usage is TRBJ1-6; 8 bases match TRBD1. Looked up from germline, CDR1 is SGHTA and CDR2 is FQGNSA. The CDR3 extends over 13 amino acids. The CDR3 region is CASSLERDRWLYF. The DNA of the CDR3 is TGTGCCAGCAGCTTAGAACGGGACAGGTGGTTGTACTTT.

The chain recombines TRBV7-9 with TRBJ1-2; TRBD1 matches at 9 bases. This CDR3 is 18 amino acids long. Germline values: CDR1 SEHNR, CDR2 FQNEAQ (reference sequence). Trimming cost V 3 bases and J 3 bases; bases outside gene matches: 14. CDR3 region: CASSFTGTGKALDYGYTF. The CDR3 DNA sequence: TGTGCCAGCAGCTTTACTGGGACAGGGAAAGCCCTTGACTATGGCTACACCTTC.

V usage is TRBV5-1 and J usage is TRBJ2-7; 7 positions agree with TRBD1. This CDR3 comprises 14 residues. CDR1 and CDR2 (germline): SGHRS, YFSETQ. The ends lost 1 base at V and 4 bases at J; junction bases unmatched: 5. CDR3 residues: CASSLTGVGYEQYF. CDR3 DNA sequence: TGCGCCAGCAGCTTGACAGGGGTGGGGTACGAGCAGTACTTC.

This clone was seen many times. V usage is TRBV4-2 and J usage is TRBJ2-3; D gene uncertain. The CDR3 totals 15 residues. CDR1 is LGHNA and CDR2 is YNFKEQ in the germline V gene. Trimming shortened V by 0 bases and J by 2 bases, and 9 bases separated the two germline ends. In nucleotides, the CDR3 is TGTGCCAGCAGCCAAGAGGCTAGGTCCACAGATACGCAGTATTTT. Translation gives CASSQEARSTDTQYF.

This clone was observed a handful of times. The CDR3 sequence is CASSPRLATTDTQYF. DNA of the CDR3: TGTGCCAGCAGCCCTCGACTAGCGACCACAGATACGCAGTATTTT. The chain combines TRBV9 with TRBJ2-3; the match to TRBD2 covers 8 bases. This CDR3 is 15 amino acids long. After removal of 4 bases from V and 2 bases from J, the junction contained 6 bases not matched to a gene. Germline-derived CDR1 and CDR2 are SGDLS and YYNGEE.

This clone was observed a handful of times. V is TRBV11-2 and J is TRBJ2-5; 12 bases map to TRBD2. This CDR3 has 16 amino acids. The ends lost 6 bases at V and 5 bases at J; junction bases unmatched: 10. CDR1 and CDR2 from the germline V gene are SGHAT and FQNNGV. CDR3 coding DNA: TGTGCCAGCAGTCCTAACCTAGCGGGGGGGCGTGAGACCCAGTACTTC. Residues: CASSPNLAGGRETQYF.

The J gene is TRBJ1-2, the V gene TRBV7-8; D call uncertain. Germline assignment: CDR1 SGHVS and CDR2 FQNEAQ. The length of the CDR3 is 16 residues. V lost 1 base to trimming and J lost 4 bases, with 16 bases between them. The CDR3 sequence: CASSLDRASDSYGYTF. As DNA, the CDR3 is TGTGCCAGCAGCTTAGATCGGGCCTCGGACTCCTATGGCTACACCTTC.

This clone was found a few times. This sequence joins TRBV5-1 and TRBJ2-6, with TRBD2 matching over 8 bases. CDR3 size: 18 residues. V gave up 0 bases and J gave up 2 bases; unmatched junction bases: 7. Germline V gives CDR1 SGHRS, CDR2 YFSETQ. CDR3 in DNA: TGCGCCAGCAGCTTGGTTGGACTAGCCTCCGCTGGGGCCAACGTCCTGACTTTC. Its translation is CASSLVGLASAGANVLTF.

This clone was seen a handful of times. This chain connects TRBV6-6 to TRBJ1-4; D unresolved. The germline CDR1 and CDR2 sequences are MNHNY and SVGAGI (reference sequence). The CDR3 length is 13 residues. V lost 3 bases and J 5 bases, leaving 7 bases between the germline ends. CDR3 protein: CASSYRRNEKLFF. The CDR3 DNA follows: TGTGCCAGCAGTTATAGGCGGAATGAAAAACTGTTTTTT.

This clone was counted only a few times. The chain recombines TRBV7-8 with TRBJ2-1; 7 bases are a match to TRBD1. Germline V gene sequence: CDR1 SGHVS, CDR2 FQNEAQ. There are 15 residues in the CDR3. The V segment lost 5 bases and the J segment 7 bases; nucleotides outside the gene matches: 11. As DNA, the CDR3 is TGTGCCAGCAGCCCCCGAAGGGGGCTGCGGAATGAGCAGTTCTTC. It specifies CASSPRRGLRNEQFF. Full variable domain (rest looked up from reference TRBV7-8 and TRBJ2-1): GAGVSQSPRYKVAKRGQDVALRCDPISGHVSLFWYQQALGQGPEFLTYFQNEAQLDKSGLPSDRFFAERPEGSVSTLKIQRTQQEDSAVYLCASSPRRGLRNEQFFGPGTRLTVL.

The CDR3 sequence is CASTSGDRGVDTQYF. The CDR3 DNA sequence: TGTGCCAGCACCTCAGGGGACAGGGGCGTAGATACGCAGTATTTT. The V and J genes are TRBV6-5 and TRBJ2-3; TRBD1 matches 10 bases. The CDR3 covers 15 residues. CDR1 MNHEY and CDR2 SVGAGI come from the germline V gene. V shed 7 bases, J shed 5 bases, and the junction held 9 bases outside the gene matches.

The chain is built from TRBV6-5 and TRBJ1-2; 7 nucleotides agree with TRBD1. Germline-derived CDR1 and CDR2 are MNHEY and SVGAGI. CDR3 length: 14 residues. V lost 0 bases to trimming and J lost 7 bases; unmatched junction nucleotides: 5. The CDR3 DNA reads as TGTGCCAGCAGTTACTCGAAGACAGGGCCTGGCTACACCTTC. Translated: CASSYSKTGPGYTF.

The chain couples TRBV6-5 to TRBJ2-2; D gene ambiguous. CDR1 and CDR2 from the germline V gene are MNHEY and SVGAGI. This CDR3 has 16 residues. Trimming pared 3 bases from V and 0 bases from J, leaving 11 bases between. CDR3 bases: TGTGCCAGCAGTTATAGACGGCAGGCGAACACCGGGGAGCTGTTTTTT. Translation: CASSYRRQANTGELFF.

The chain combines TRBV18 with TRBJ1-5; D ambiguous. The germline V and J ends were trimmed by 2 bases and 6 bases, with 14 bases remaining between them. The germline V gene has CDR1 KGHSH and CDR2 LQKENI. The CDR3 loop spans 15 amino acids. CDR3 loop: CASSPTSGRGQPQHF. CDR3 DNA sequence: TGTGCCAGCTCACCAACCTCGGGTCGAGGTCAGCCCCAGCATTTT.